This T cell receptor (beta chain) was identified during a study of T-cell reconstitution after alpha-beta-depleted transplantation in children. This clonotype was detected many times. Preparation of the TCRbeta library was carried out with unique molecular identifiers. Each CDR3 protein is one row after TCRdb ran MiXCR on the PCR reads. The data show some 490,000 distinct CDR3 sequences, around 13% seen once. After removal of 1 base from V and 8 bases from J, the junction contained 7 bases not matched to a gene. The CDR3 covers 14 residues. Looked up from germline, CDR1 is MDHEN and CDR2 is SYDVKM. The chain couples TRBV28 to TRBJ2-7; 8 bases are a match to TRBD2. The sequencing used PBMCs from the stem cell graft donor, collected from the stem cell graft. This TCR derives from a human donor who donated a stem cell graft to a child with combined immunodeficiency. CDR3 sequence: CASSLSGGGRKQYF. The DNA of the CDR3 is TGTGCCAGCAGTTTATCGGGAGGGGGGCGAAAGCAGTACTTC.